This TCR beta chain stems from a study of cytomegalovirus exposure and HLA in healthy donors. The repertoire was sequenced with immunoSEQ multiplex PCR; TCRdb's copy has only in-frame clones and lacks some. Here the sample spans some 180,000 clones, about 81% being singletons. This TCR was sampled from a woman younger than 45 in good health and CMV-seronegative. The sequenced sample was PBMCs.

CDR3: CATSLVVHPNNEQFF. In DNA, the CDR3 is TGTGCCACCAGCTTAGTGGTCCACCCCAACAATGAGCAGTTCTTC. This chain uses TRBV15 with TRBJ2-1, with unresolved D. V was trimmed by 5 bases and J by 5 bases, leaving 16 bases between them. Germline V CDR1 and CDR2: LNHNV, YYDKDF (reference sequence). This CDR3 has 15 residues.